This TCR beta chain comes out of a study of blood T cell repertoires in COVID-19. The CDR3 loop spans 14 amino acids. V lost 3 bases to trimming and J lost 4 bases, with 12 bases between them. CDR1 MNHNS and CDR2 SASEGT come from the germline V gene. Sequencing used immunoSEQ multiplex PCR; TCRdb keeps in-frame clones, though not all of them. Of 15,000 to 17,000 clones listed, around 87% are singletons. The specimen sequenced was peripheral blood. This clonotype was obtained from a man aged 60 to 69 with acute or convalescent COVID-19. This chain connects TRBV6-1 to TRBJ1-2; tentatively, D is TRBD1 (6 bases). This CDR3 is CASSDADRVYGYTF. Written as DNA, the CDR3 is TGTGCCAGCAGTGATGCGGACAGAGTCTATGGCTACACCTTC.